The 21 T cell receptor beta chains given below trace back to one sample, sequenced in a study of kidney transplant recipient with SARS-CoV-2 infection. TCRdb used MiXCR to reprocess the reads, holding one entry per CDR3 protein. The table includes under 300,000 distinct CDR3 sequences, 29% detected once. The source material was a blood sample, sampled at baseline and on day 111 from a kidney transplant recipient. These receptors were obtained from a male patient younger than 45 who had COVID-19 and was a kidney transplant recipient. Some T cells may be provided by the graft donor.

The sample holds many counts of this clonotype. This chain uses TRBV28 with TRBJ2-4, with D possibly matching TRBD2 (5 bases). Matching the DNA end better, TRBJ2-7 makes the J call doubtful. The CDR3 is made up of 15 amino acids. The V gene's germline CDR1 is MDHEN and CDR2 SYDVKM. CDR3 residues: CASSIKGGGADEQYF. CDR3 bases: TGTGCCAGCAGTATCAAAGGCGGTGGAGCGGACGAGCAGTACTTC.

This clonotype came up many times. The chain employs TRBV10-3 and TRBJ1-1; D not certain. The V gene lost 0 bases and the J gene lost 4 bases, with 9 bases spanning the gap. The CDR3 has 14 amino acids. Germline CDR1 and CDR2: ENHRY and SYGVKD. Here the CDR3 reads CAISESMAGTEAFF. CDR3 coding DNA: TGTGCCATCAGTGAGTCAATGGCGGGCACTGAAGCTTTCTTT.

This clonotype was observed many times. This chain connects TRBV16 to TRBJ1-2; D remains ambiguous. The CDR3 totals 17 residues. Germline CDR1 KGHSY, CDR2 FQNENV. V was cut by 3 bases and J by 4 bases, with 21 bases left in between. The CDR3 sequence is CASSHQRVVRKTYGYTF. As DNA, the CDR3 is TGTGCCAGCAGCCACCAAAGGGTCGTTAGAAAGACCTATGGCTACACCTTC.

This clonotype was seen many times. The chain has TRBV28 and TRBJ2-7; the D call may be TRBD1 or TRBD2 (5 bases each). Germline values: CDR1 MDHEN, CDR2 SYDVKM. The CDR3 extends over 15 amino acids. The V end lost 6 bases, the J end lost 0 bases, and 15 bases lay between the germline ends. The CDR3 DNA reads TGTGCCAGCAGGGGGGTTTATCGCGGCTCCTACGAGCAGTACTTC. Protein product: CASRGVYRGSYEQYF.

The chain has TRBV3-1 and TRBJ1-2, with D unresolved. The V end was cut by 4 bases, the J end by 4 bases, with 22 bases between. This CDR3 contains 17 residues. Germline V gene sequence: CDR1 LGHDT, CDR2 YNNKEL (reference sequence). The CDR3, as DNA: TGTGCCAGCAGCCGTACGATCACCCTTCGAAGGACCTATGGCTACACCTTC. Its translation: CASSRTITLRRTYGYTF.

This clonotype came up many times. The chain recombines TRBV20-1 with TRBJ1-2, with D tentatively TRBD1 (5 bases). The CDR3 covers 15 residues. Germline V CDR1 and CDR2: DFQATT, SNEGSKA (reference sequence). The germline V and J ends were trimmed by 1 base and 6 bases, with 18 bases remaining between them. CDR3 DNA: TGCAGTGCTAGAGTTTGGGGCGACGGGCGGGATGGCTACACCTTC. Translating it yields CSARVWGDGRDGYTF.

To note about this clonotype: A much larger clone sits a single nucleotide away, making a read error possible. The chain couples TRBV4-3 to TRBJ1-6; possibly TRBD1 for D (6 bases). Looked up from germline, CDR1 is LGHNA and CDR2 is YSLEER. The CDR3 is made up of 16 amino acids. CDR3 amino acids: CASSQDVYREGSPPHF. CDR3 in DNA: TGCGCCAGCAGCCAAGATGTGTACAGGGAAGGATCACCCCCCCACTTT.

This clonotype was seen at least ten times. V gene TRBV5-1 combines with J gene TRBJ1-1; weak D call: TRBD1 (6 bases). The CDR3 contains 14 residues. Germline V gene data show CDR1 as SGHRS and CDR2 as YFSETQ. Trimming cost V 4 bases and J 2 bases, with 12 bases left between them. The CDR3 loop is CASSMGTLNTEAFF. For the CDR3, the DNA is TGCGCCAGCAGCATGGGGACACTCAACACTGAAGCTTTCTTT.

This clonotype was seen repeatedly, ten times or more. The V and J genes are TRBV10-2 and TRBJ1-5, with TRBD1 identical over 7 bases. CDR1 and CDR2 (germline): WSHSY, SAAADI. V lost 6 bases and J lost 7; bases outside the gene matches: 12. This CDR3 region has 15 residues. The CDR3 loop reads CASRLTGEGSQPQHF. DNA for the CDR3: TGCGCCAGCAGACTCACAGGGGAGGGCTCCCAGCCCCAGCATTTT.

This clonotype was recorded only once. This sequence may be a read error, since a much larger clone differs from it by one base. The conserved closing phenylalanine or tryptophan is absent in this CDR3, likely reflecting a read error. This sequence joins TRBV19 and TRBJ1-1; D is unresolved. Trimming removed 7 bases at V and 8 bases at J, with 17 bases between. The germline V gene encodes CDR1 LNHDA and CDR2 SQIVND (reference sequence). The CDR3 is 13 amino acids. DNA for the CDR3: TGTGCCAGTAATATTGGAATCGGTGGGGAAGCTTTCCTT. Amino acids: CASNIGIGGEAFL.

The table lists this clonotype with many counts. The chain couples TRBV6-2 or TRBV6-3 to TRBJ1-5; 7 positions agree with TRBD1. J lost 3 bases, V lost 7 bases, and 6 bases had no gene match. CDR3 length equals 14 residues. Germline CDR1 reads MNHEY; CDR2 reads SVGEGT. As DNA, the CDR3 is TGTGCCAGCACCCCGGGACAGAACAATCAGCCCCAGCATTTT. It yields the protein CASTPGQNNQPQHF.

The chain couples TRBV6-6 to TRBJ2-7; D unclear. CDR1 MNHNY and CDR2 SVGAGI come from the germline V gene (reference sequence). The CDR3 runs to 12 residues. Trimming cost V 4 bases and J 7 bases, with 11 bases left between them. CDR3 region: CASSSRPGEQYF. The CDR3 nucleotides read TGTGCCAGCAGTTCCCGGCCCGGGGAGCAGTACTTC.

The chain joins TRBV21-1 to TRBJ2-3; the table's D call, TRBD1, has no DNA check behind it. TRBV21-1 constitutes a pseudogene. This CDR3 region has 16 residues. The CDR3 spells CASSKVVLLGPRYAVF. The CDR3 nucleotides read TGTGCCAGCAGCAAGGTTGTCCTTTTAGGCCCCAGATACGCAGTATTT.

In its sample, this clonotype was seen many times. The chain uses TRBV27 and TRBJ2-7; D is possibly TRBD1 (6 bases). The CDR3 length is 15 residues. From germline, CDR1 is MNHEY and CDR2 SMNVEV (reference sequence). V lost 5 bases and J lost 1, with 15 bases in between. The CDR3 coding sequence is TGTGCCAGCAGTGTAACAGGGACCCTTTCCTACGAGCAGTACTTC. Its translation is CASSVTGTLSYEQYF.

In its sample, this clonotype was seen many times. This chain uses TRBV9 with TRBJ1-2, with D unresolved. V was pared by 7 bases and J by 4 bases, with 23 bases between. The CDR3 has 16 amino acids. Germline CDR1 reads SGDLS; CDR2 reads YYNGEE. The CDR3 is CASLRWYSRKTYGYTF. The DNA of the CDR3 is TGTGCCAGCCTACGGTGGTACTCAAGAAAGACCTATGGCTACACCTTC.

Many counts were recorded for this clonotype. V gene TRBV10-3 combines with J gene TRBJ2-7, with 10 bases matching TRBD2. V was pared by 5 bases and J by 5 bases, with 3 bases of the junction left unmatched. The CDR3 extends over 13 amino acids. Germline V lookup: CDR1 ENHRY, CDR2 SYGVKD. CDR3 DNA sequence: TGTGCCATCAGTCCAAGCGGGGGGGACGAGCAGTACTTC. It encodes CAISPSGGDEQYF.

With respect to this clonotype: A much more abundant neighbour one base away suggests this may be a read error. Here the CDR3 omits its conserved ending phenylalanine or tryptophan, so a read error is the likely source. This chain joins TRBV5-4 and TRBJ1-1; possible D gene TRBD1, 6 bases. Germline V lookup: CDR1 SGHNT, CDR2 YYREEE (reference sequence). The CDR3 is 13 amino acids. V gave up 1 base and J gave up 6 bases, with 10 bases separating them. The CDR3 loop reads CASSLTGSAEAFL. As DNA, the CDR3 is TGTGCCAGCAGCTTGACAGGGAGCGCTGAAGCTTTCCTT.

This clonotype showed up many times. This chain uses TRBV5-1 with TRBJ2-5; 10 bases map to TRBD1. This CDR3 comprises 14 residues. Germline CDR1 and CDR2: SGHRS and YFSETQ. With 4 bases clipped from V and 1 base from J, the junction kept 1 base outside the gene matches. The CDR3 DNA follows: TGCGCCAGCAGCCGGACAGGGGGCCAAGAGACCCAGTACTTC. It encodes CASSRTGGQETQYF.

This clonotype was seen a few times. The V and J genes are TRBV19 and TRBJ2-3, with D possibly TRBD2 on 6 matching bases. Germline CDR1 and CDR2: LNHDA and SQIVND (reference sequence). V dropped 4 bases and J dropped 6 bases, with 17 bases sitting between them. The CDR3 contains 15 residues. The CDR3 is CASSTHRGKSDTQYF. The CDR3 nucleotides read TGTGCCAGTAGTACTCATCGGGGGAAATCGGATACGCAGTATTTT.

This clonotype was counted a few times. The chain combines TRBV4-3 with TRBJ2-3, with 9 bases matching TRBD2. Trimming removed 4 bases from V and 4 bases from J; junction bases left unmatched: 3. CDR1 is LGHNA, CDR2 YSLEER, per germline. The CDR3 spans 14 residues. CDR3 residues: CASSPRGGPDTQYF. CDR3 DNA: TGCGCCAGCAGCCCGCGGGGGGGACCAGATACGCAGTATTTT.

As for this clonotype: A single base separates this from a much larger clone, so it may be a read error. The chain joins TRBV5-1 to TRBJ1-6; 9 bases agree with TRBD1. Germline V gene sequence: CDR1 SGHRS, CDR2 YFSETQ. CDR3 size: 15 residues. The CDR3 loop is CAGSLEGQGNSPLHF. The DNA of the CDR3 is TGCGCCGGCAGCTTGGAAGGACAGGGGAATTCACCCCTCCACTTT.